The 3 T cell receptor beta chains listed next were all sequenced from one sample in a study of T cell repertoires in cytomegalovirus infection. Their specific antigens are unknown. A single record per CDR3 protein comes from TCRdb applying MiXCR to the reads. The sample holds approximately 130,000 distinct CDR3 sequences; 20% to 30% are singletons and the top ten take 30% to 35%. Input material: PBMCs, sequenced either directly or after in vitro stimulation (not recorded which). The receptors derive from a human donor in good health (CMV status not recorded). Some clones in this sample may be carry-over from other donors' samples.

This clonotype was detected only a few times. The chain is built from TRBV7-9 and TRBJ1-2; no reliable D call. Germline V lookup: CDR1 SEHNR, CDR2 FQNEAQ (reference sequence). The V end was cut by 6 bases, the J end by 3 bases, with 11 bases between. The CDR3 has 13 residues. The CDR3 reads CASSPQGDYGYTF. DNA of the CDR3: TGTGCCAGCAGTCCCCAAGGAGACTATGGCTACACCTTC.

This clonotype was seen once. The chain couples TRBV20-1 to TRBJ2-3; TRBD2 might be the D (6 bases). V was trimmed by 5 bases and J by 1 base, leaving 16 bases between them. The length of the CDR3 is 15 residues. Germline loops: CDR1 DFQATT, CDR2 SNEGSKA (reference sequence). Here the CDR3 reads CSAPTWASGTDTQYF. The CDR3 coding sequence is TGCAGTGCTCCGACATGGGCTAGCGGCACAGATACGCAGTATTTT.

This clonotype showed up just a few times. The V call is TRBV5-6, the J call TRBJ2-7; possibly TRBD2 for D (5 bases). The V end lost 2 bases, the J end lost 4 bases, and 7 bases lay between the germline ends. The CDR3 covers 12 residues. CDR1 and CDR2 (germline): SGHDT, YYEEEE. CDR3 in amino acids: CASSFGVYEQYF. CDR3 nucleotide sequence: TGTGCCAGCAGCTTCGGGGTTTACGAGCAGTACTTC. Full variable domain (outside the CDR3, taken from reference TRBV5-6 and TRBJ2-7): DAGVTQSPTHLIKTRGQQVTLRCSPKSGHDTVSWYQQALGQGPQFIFQYYEEEERQRGNFPDRFSGHQFPNYSSELNVNALLLGDSALYLCASSFGVYEQYFGPGTRLTVT.